These 17 T cell receptor beta chains originate from one sample sequenced in a study of metastatic and nonmetastatic thyroid tumors. MiXCR reprocessed the PCR reads for TCRdb. This table has 24,000 or so clones, around a fifth appearing once. Every patient underwent thyroid surgery untreated. The sample taken for sequencing was blood. These receptors all stem from a male donor with papillary thyroid cancer or a benign thyroid nodule (not recorded which). Some clones in this sample may be carry-over from other donors' samples.

This chain connects TRBV30 to TRBJ1-6; TRBD1 agrees at 10 bases. The CDR3 spans 14 residues. The trim removed 7 bases at V and 8 bases at J, leaving 8 bases unmatched. The germline V gene has CDR1 GTSNPN and CDR2 SVGIG (reference sequence). The CDR3 DNA follows: TGTGCCTCTCATGCCGGGACAGGGGATTCACCCCTCCACTTT. Its protein is CASHAGTGDSPLHF.

This clone was observed a handful of times. This sequence joins TRBV6-1 and TRBJ1-2, with D maybe TRBD1 (5 bases). The CDR3 is 15 residues long. CDR1 is MNHNS and CDR2 is SASEGT in the germline V gene. The V and J ends lost 0 bases and 1 base respectively, with 9 bases between them. The CDR3 region has the DNA TGTGCCAGCAGTGAAGCGCCTGGGGGTAACTATGGCTACACCTTC. It is translated as CASSEAPGGNYGYTF.

The rearrangement links TRBV20-1 to TRBJ2-2; TRBD2 matches at 7 bases. With V trimmed by 0 bases and J by 4 bases, 5 bases remained unmatched. Per germline, CDR1 DFQATT and CDR2 SNEGSKA (reference sequence). The CDR3 has 15 residues. The CDR3 region is CSARDRGGGTGELFF. In nucleotides, the CDR3 is TGCAGTGCTAGAGATCGCGGGGGTGGCACCGGGGAGCTGTTTTTT.

The V and J genes are TRBV2 and TRBJ1-1; D is perhaps TRBD1 (6 bases). Germline V lookup: CDR1 SNHLY, CDR2 FYNNEI. The ends were cut back, 2 bases at V and 7 bases at J, with 11 bases in the middle. This CDR3 comprises 13 residues. The DNA of the CDR3 is TGTGCCAGCAGTGAAACAGGGTACGGTGAAGCTTTCTTT. This translates into CASSETGYGEAFF.

At least ten counts were recorded for this clone. The V call is TRBV6-5, the J call TRBJ2-7; no reliable D call. Looked up from germline, CDR1 is MNHEY and CDR2 is SVGAGI. The V end was cut by 2 bases, the J end by 3 bases, with 8 bases between. This CDR3 has 13 residues. CDR3 sequence (DNA): TGTGCCAGCAGTTACCGGGCAGTCTACGAGCAGTACTTC. Encoded protein: CASSYRAVYEQYF.

This clone qualifies as medium-sized. The V and J genes are TRBV6-5 and TRBJ1-2, with 7 bases fitting TRBD1. The CDR3 length is 15 residues. Per the germline V gene, CDR1 is MNHEY and CDR2 is SVGAGI. After removal of 3 bases from V and 5 bases from J, the junction contained 9 bases not matched to a gene. The CDR3 sequence: CASSYTGGQSYGYTF. Written as DNA, the CDR3 is TGTGCCAGCAGTTATACGGGGGGACAGAGTTATGGCTACACCTTC.

This clone was picked up a small number of times. The chain joins TRBV7-8 to TRBJ1-6; D uncertain. The CDR3 is 15 amino acids. V gave up 5 bases and J gave up 4 bases, with 12 bases separating them. Germline-derived CDR1 and CDR2 are SGHVS and FQNEAQ. CDR3 residues: CASSPRSLYNSPLHF. The DNA of the CDR3 is TGTGCCAGCAGCCCCCGTTCTCTTTATAATTCACCCCTCCACTTT. Supplemented by reference TRBV7-8 and TRBJ1-6, the full variable domain reads GAGVSQSPRYKVAKRGQDVALRCDPISGHVSLFWYQQALGQGPEFLTYFQNEAQLDKSGLPSDRFFAERPEGSVSTLKIQRTQQEDSAVYLCASSPRSLYNSPLHFGNGTRLTVT.

A few counts support this clone. The chain employs TRBV6-1 and TRBJ2-1; D is uncertain. The germline CDR1 and CDR2 sequences are MNHNS and SASEGT. The CDR3 has 12 amino acids. Trimming took off 4 bases at V and 4 bases at J, with 5 bases between the two ends. In nucleotides, the CDR3 is TGTGCCAGCAGTGCGTTATACAATGAGCAGTTCTTC. Its translation: CASSALYNEQFF.

In this sample, this clone turned up many times. The J gene is TRBJ2-1, the V gene TRBV3-1; TRBD2 aligns across 11 bases. After removal of 3 bases from V and 5 bases from J, the junction contained 9 bases not matched to a gene. The CDR3 runs to 17 residues. Germline V lookup: CDR1 LGHDT, CDR2 YNNKEL (reference sequence). CDR3 region: CASSHPQLAGVHNEQFF. As DNA, the CDR3 is TGTGCCAGCAGCCACCCCCAACTAGCGGGAGTTCACAATGAGCAGTTCTTC.

This clone was counted many times. The chain couples TRBV30 to TRBJ1-2; TRBD1 agrees at 7 bases. Germline V CDR1 and CDR2: GTSNPN, SVGIG (reference sequence). This CDR3 comprises 16 residues. The ends lost 3 bases at V and 5 bases at J; junction bases unmatched: 15. CDR3 DNA sequence: TGTGCCTGGAGCCCTCCCGTGACAGGGAGTAGGTATGGCTACACCTTC. It yields the protein CAWSPPVTGSRYGYTF.

This clone was seen ten or more times. This chain joins TRBV15 and TRBJ2-1, with D hard to call. The CDR3 has 13 amino acids. From germline, CDR1 is LNHNV and CDR2 YYDKDF (reference sequence). The germline V and J ends were trimmed by 6 bases and 4 bases, with 10 bases remaining between them. DNA of the CDR3: TGTGCCACCAGTACCCAGAGGTACAATGAGCAGTTCTTC. Protein: CATSTQRYNEQFF.

This clone rates as medium-sized. The chain recombines TRBV7-9 with TRBJ2-7; D is unresolved. The CDR3 runs to 16 residues. The germline V and J ends were trimmed by 1 base and 2 bases, with 15 bases remaining between them. CDR1 and CDR2 (germline): SEHNR, FQNEAQ (reference sequence). In DNA form, the CDR3 reads TGTGCCAGCAGCTTAGAGTACAGCCTCCACCCCTACGAGCAGTACTTC. Protein product: CASSLEYSLHPYEQYF.

The chain is built from TRBV28 and TRBJ1-5; TRBD1 aligns across 12 bases. The germline V gene has CDR1 MDHEN and CDR2 SYDVKM. The J segment lost 5 bases and the V segment lost 9 bases, leaving 8 bases of the junction unmatched. This CDR3 has 15 amino acids. This chain's CDR3 is CASSLGTGGDQPQHF. DNA of the CDR3: TGTGCCAGTAGTCTCGGGACAGGGGGCGATCAGCCCCAGCATTTT.

This clone was seen only a few times. The genes are TRBV5-6 and TRBJ2-1; D is perhaps TRBD2 (5 bases). V lost 0 bases to trimming and J lost 2 bases, with 9 bases between them. The CDR3 spans 15 residues. Germline CDR1 and CDR2: SGHDT and YYEEEE. The CDR3 protein is CASSLGGYPYNEQFF. The CDR3 coding sequence is TGTGCCAGCAGCTTGGGAGGGTATCCCTACAATGAGCAGTTCTTC.

This clone was detected ten times or more. Being one base from a much bigger clone, this may be a read error. The J gene is TRBJ2-6, the V gene TRBV24-1; D might be TRBD1 or TRBD2, each matching 5 bases. The germline V gene has CDR1 KGHDR and CDR2 SFDVKD. This CDR3 comprises 18 residues. CDR3 in DNA: TGTGCCGCCAGTTCAGTACGGGACCTATCCACTGGGGCCAACGTCCTGACTTTC. This encodes CAASSVRDLSTGANVLTF.

This clone was detected a few times. The CDR3 carries no conserved terminal phenylalanine or tryptophan, so it likely arises from a read error. It is unclear where the CDR3 begins or ends on the DNA, so no DNA is shown, and the CDR3 is as TCRdb lists it. The J gene is TRBJ2-7, the V gene TRBV12-3 or TRBV12-4; the table's D call of TRBD2 was not tested on the DNA. A total of 8 residues make up the CDR3, ends included. The CDR3 sequence: CASSRLAG.

This CDR3 reads CASSRTQGTTEAFF. The CDR3 DNA reads as TGTGCCAGCAGCCGCACACAGGGGACCACTGAAGCTTTCTTT. This chain joins TRBV16 and TRBJ1-1; 7 nucleotides agree with TRBD1. Germline lookup yields CDR1 KGHSY and CDR2 FQNENV. CDR3 size: 14 residues. V lost 4 bases and J lost 4; bases outside the gene matches: 6.